This TCR beta chain stems from a study of CD8+ T cells in alopecia areata. A remark on this clone: Its cognate antigen is unknown.

The V and J ends lost 1 base and 4 bases respectively, with 13 bases between them. The CDR3 totals 15 residues. Looked up from germline, CDR1 is LNHNV and CDR2 is YYDKDF (reference sequence). Treatment meaning: oral pan-JAK inhibitor, 5-10 mg twice daily. It was cDNA, reverse transcribed from extracted RNA, that served as the sequencing template. Generated by immunoSEQ multiplex PCR, the TCRdb table keeps only in-frame clones and is missing some. Of about 200,000 clones in the sample, more than 30% were seen once. General observations from the study: Scalp clonality decreased significantly with tofacitinib, and so did expanded CD8+ clones among the top 100.

The sequence came from a human donor with alopecia areata. Sequences were derived from CD4+ T cells sorted from blood, sampled at approximately week 31, from a patient treated with tofacitinib. The genes are TRBV15 and TRBJ1-2, with D perhaps matching TRBD1 (5 bases). CDR3 loop: CATSRASDGGYGYTF. For the CDR3, the DNA is TGTGCCACCAGCAGAGCGTCTGATGGGGGCTATGGCTACACCTTC.